These 5 T cell receptor beta chains were all obtained from the same sample, sequenced in a study of neurological immune-mediated disorders (dated by TCRdb to the late 2010s). Library creation used 5' RACE. The data were produced on an Illumina HiSeq 2500. The public reads were run again by TCRdb, first through fastp at Q25 and then through MiXCR, and only productive beta chains were kept. Under each unique CDR3 protein, matching rows form one entry showing the most common genes and DNA. Within this sample are about 66,000 distinct CDR3 sequences, with 5.2% of them counted one time only. The ten largest clones add up to roughly 2.8% of the sample. Sequenced material: PBMCs. The receptors here all came from a woman aged 25 to 39 with multiple sclerosis.

This clonotype was recorded at least ten times. The chain carries TRBV20-1 and TRBJ2-1; TRBD1 or TRBD2 may be the D gene (5 bases each). This CDR3 comprises 13 residues. Germline CDR1 DFQATT, CDR2 SNEGSKA (reference sequence). V gave up 6 bases and J gave up 7 bases, with 16 bases separating them. The CDR3 loop is CSAPGGGPNEQFF. CDR3 DNA: TGCAGTGCCCCGGGTGGGGGACCGAATGAGCAGTTCTTC.

The J gene is TRBJ2-7, the V gene TRBV20-1, with D possibly TRBD1 on 5 matching bases. The CDR3 sequence is 13 residues long. V was trimmed by 1 base and J by 3 bases, leaving 10 bases between them. Germline V gives CDR1 DFQATT, CDR2 SNEGSKA (reference sequence). CDR3 sequence reads: CSARGDSFYEQYF. CDR3 bases: TGCAGTGCTAGAGGTGACAGCTTCTACGAGCAGTACTTC.

This clonotype was observed at least ten times. The chain is built from TRBV29-1 and TRBJ2-2, with a weak D call TRBD1 (6 bases). CDR1 is SQVTM and CDR2 is ANQGSEA in the germline V gene. This CDR3 is built from 14 residues. Deletions cut 5 bases from V and 0 bases from J, with 10 bases between. CDR3 coding DNA: TGCAGCGTTAAGGGGGTCGCGAACACCGGGGAGCTGTTTTTT. Translating gives CSVKGVANTGELFF.

This clonotype was recorded many times. The chain joins TRBV7-6 to TRBJ2-1, with D uncertain. Germline V gives CDR1 SGHVS, CDR2 FNYEAQ. Deletions cut 1 base from V and 8 bases from J, with 6 bases between. This CDR3 has 12 amino acids. The CDR3 loop reads CASSLVWDEQFF. CDR3 DNA: TGTGCCAGCAGCTTAGTCTGGGATGAGCAGTTCTTC.

In this sample, this clonotype turned up many times. The junction does not match germline at one end; this may be a read error. The chain couples TRBV20-1 to TRBJ1-2; D gene uncertain. CDR1 DFQATT and CDR2 SNEGSKA come from the germline V gene (reference sequence). This CDR3 has 11 residues. In nucleotides, the CDR3 is TGCAGTGCTAGCTCGAAAGGAGGGTATGCCTTC. It yields the protein CSASSKGGYAF.